Detailed here is one T cell receptor beta chain. This clonotype was recorded many times. Its cognate antigen has yet to be identified. The record has no base qualities; no much larger clone is one base away. Relative to germline, V is 1 base shorter and J is 2 bases shorter, with 12 bases between their ends. CDR3 length: 16 amino acids, cysteine to phenylalanine. The kept DNA is CDR3 alone, 48 bases in frame from the first base. CDR1 and CDR2 (SGHVS, FQNEAQ) derive from the germline V gene. Sequencing was performed on an Illumina HiSeq 1500. Using fastp at Q25 and MiXCR, TCRdb reprocessed the public reads and kept productive beta chains. Each record represents a unique CDR3 protein, reported with the most common genes and DNA among its rows. Across this sample there are about a million distinct CDR3 sequences, with around 32% seen only once. The ten largest make up around an eighth of the sample. The data belong to a study of T cell repertoires in cytomegalovirus infection (dated by TCRdb to between 2018 and 2021). Describing the broader study: The peptide stimulations were aimed at well-studied HLA-B-restricted epitopes as well as recently identified HLA-C-restricted CMV epitopes, whose presentation resists viral immunomodulation. Donor HLA type was relevant to the analysis, because carriage of CMV infection together with the matching HLA type was indicated by public TCR beta signatures. Paper-wide results and their limitations: The ex vivo response was dominated by HLA-C-restricted CMV-specific TCR beta clonotypes, and the single most frequent clonotype in two of eight donors was supplied by these HLA-C-restricted clonotypes. Carriers of CMV infection plus the relevant HLA type were discriminated by the cumulative frequency of public TCR beta family members in the study cohort and in an independent approximately 340-donor cohort.

According to the study, the label for this sample's treatment or condition signals: in vitro stimulation with specific CMV peptide epitopes to enrich CMV-specific T cells. This TCR came from a human donor in good health (CMV status not recorded). Some clones in this sample may be carry-over from other donors' samples. The chain is made from TRBV7-8 and TRBJ2-1; the D gene is possibly TRBD2, with 7 bases matching. Sequencing was performed on cultured CD8+ T cells from PBMCs, taken from culture after CMV antigen stimulation. The CDR3 region reads CASSLGVGGPYNEQFF. The nucleotide sequence is given as TGTGCCAGCAGCTTAGGGGTGGGGGGGCCCTACAATGAGCAGTTCTTC.